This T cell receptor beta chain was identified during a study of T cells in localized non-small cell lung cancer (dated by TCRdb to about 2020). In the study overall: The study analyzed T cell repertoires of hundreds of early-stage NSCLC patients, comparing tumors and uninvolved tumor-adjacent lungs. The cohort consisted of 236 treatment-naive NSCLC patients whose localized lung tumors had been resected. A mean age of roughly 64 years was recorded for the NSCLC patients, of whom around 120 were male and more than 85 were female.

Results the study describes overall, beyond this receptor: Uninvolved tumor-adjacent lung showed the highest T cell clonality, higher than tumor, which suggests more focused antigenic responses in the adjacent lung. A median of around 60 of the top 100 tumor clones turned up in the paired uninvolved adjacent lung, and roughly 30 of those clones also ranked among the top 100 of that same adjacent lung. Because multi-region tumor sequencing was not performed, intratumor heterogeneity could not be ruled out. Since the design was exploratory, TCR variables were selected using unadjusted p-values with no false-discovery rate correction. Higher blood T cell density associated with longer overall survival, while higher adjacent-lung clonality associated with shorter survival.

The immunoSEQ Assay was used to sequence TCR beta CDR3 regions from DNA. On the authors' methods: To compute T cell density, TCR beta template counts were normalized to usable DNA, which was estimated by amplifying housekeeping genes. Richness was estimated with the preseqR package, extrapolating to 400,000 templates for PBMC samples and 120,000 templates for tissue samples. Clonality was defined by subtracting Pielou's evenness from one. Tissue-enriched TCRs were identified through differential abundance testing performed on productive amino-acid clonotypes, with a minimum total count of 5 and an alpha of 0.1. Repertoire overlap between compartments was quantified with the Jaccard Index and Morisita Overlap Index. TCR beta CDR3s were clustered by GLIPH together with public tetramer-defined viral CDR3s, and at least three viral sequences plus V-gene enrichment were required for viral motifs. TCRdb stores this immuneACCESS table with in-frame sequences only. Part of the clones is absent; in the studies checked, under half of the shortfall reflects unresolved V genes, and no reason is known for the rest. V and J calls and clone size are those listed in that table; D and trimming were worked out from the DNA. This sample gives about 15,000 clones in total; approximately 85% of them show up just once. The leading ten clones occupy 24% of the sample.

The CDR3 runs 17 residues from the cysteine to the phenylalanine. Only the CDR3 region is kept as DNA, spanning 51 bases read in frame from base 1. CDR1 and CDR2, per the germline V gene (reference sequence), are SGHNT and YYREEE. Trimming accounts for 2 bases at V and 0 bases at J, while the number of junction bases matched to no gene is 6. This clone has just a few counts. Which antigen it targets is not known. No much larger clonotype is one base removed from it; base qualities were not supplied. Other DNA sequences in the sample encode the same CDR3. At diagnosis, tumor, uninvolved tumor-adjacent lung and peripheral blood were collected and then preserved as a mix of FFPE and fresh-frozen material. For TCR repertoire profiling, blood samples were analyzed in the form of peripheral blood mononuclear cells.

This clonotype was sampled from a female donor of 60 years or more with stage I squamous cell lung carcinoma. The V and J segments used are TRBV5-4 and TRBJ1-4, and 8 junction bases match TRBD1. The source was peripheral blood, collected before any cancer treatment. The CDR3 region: CASSFTGGSATNEKLFF. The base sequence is TGTGCCAGCAGCTTCACAGGGGGATCAGCAACTAATGAAAAACTGTTTTTT.